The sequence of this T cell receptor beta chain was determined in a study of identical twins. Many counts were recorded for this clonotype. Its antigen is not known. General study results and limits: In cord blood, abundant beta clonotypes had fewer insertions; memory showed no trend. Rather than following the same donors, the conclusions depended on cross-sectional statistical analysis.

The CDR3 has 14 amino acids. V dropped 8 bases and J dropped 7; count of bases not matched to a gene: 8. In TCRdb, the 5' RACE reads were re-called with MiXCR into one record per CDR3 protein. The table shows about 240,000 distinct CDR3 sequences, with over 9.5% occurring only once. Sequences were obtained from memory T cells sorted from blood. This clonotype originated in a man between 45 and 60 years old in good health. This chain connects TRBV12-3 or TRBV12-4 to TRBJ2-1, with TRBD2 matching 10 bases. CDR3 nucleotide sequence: TGTGCCAGCGGCCAGCGGGGGGGCAGGAATGAGCAGTTCTTC. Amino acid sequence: CASGQRGGRNEQFF.